Listed below are T cell receptor beta chains from one sample, sequenced in a study of CD8+CD57+ T cells in acquired aplastic anemia. TCRdb ran MiXCR on the reads and lists one entry per CDR3 protein. The sample gives 200,000 to 300,000 distinct CDR3 sequences, 65% to 90% of which show up once; over 35% is in the top ten. The sample consisted of sorted CD4+, CD8+, or CD8+CD57+ T cells (not recorded which) from PBMCs. These receptors came from a human donor with aplastic anemia. Each CDR3 is given with its conserved first and last residue. A D gene is named only where the DNA matches it firmly. A clone size is listed for some rows: how often the clone was seen (once, few, many), or a class if it is expanded.

D gene: NA
J gene: TRBJ2-6
V gene: TRBV7-9
clone size: many
CDR3 protein: CAGQGARETQYFGLTF
CDR3 DNA: NA

D gene: NA
J gene: TRBJ1-2
V gene: TRBV19
clone size: NA
CDR3 protein: CASSIGRGRYGYTF
CDR3 DNA: TGTGCCAGTAGTATAGGGAGGGGCCGGTATGGCTACACCTTC

D gene: TRBD1
J gene: TRBJ1-5
V gene: TRBV19
clone size: few
CDR3 protein: CASQQGWENQPQHF
CDR3 DNA: TGTGCCAGTCAACAGGGGTGGGAAAATCAGCCCCAGCATTTT

D gene: NA
J gene: TRBJ2-5
V gene: TRBV7-2
clone size: NA
CDR3 protein: CASSLAHGTKANQYF
CDR3 DNA: TGTGCCAGCAGCTTAGCGCACGGGACAAAAGCGAACCAGTACTTC

D gene: NA
J gene: TRBJ1-1
V gene: TRBV6-5
clone size: NA
CDR3 protein: CASKFTGEAFF
CDR3 DNA: TGTGCCAGCAAGTTCACAGGGGAAGCTTTCTTT

D gene: TRBD2
J gene: TRBJ2-1
V gene: TRBV7-9
clone size: NA
CDR3 protein: CASSLGEGGDNSPQFF
CDR3 DNA: TGTGCCAGCAGCTTGGGGGAGGGCGGCGATAATTCACCCCAGTTCTTC

D gene: NA
J gene: TRBJ2-3
V gene: TRBV5-5
clone size: NA
CDR3 protein: CASRFVDTDTQYF
CDR3 DNA: TGTGCCAGCAGGTTCGTAGACACAGATACGCAGTATTTT

D gene: NA
J gene: TRBJ1-3
V gene: TRBV2
clone size: once
CDR3 protein: CASRESVGDGGNTIYF
CDR3 DNA: TGTGCCAGCAGAGAAAGTGTAGGGGATGGCGGAAACACCATATATTTT

D gene: TRBD1
J gene: TRBJ2-1
V gene: TRBV2
clone size: NA
CDR3 protein: CASGEGGTNTQFF
CDR3 DNA: TGCGCCAGCGGCGAAGGGGGCACAAATACGCAGTTCTTC

D gene: TRBD2
J gene: TRBJ2-3
V gene: TRBV15
clone size: NA
CDR3 protein: CASSVPGGPYEQYF
CDR3 DNA: TGTGCCAGCAGCGTACCGGGAGGTCCCTACGAGCAGTACTTT

D gene: NA
J gene: TRBJ2-6
V gene: TRBV7-2
clone size: NA
CDR3 protein: CASSLGGGDSYGYVLTF
CDR3 DNA: TGTGCCAGCAGCTTAGGGGGGGGCGACTCCTATGGCTACGTCCTGACTTTC

D gene: NA
J gene: TRBJ1-1
V gene: TRBV7-3
clone size: NA
CDR3 protein: CASSLGLTDITEDFF
CDR3 DNA: TGTGCCAGCAGCTTAGGACTGACAGACATCACTGAAGATTTCTTT

D gene: NA
J gene: TRBJ1-2
V gene: TRBV7-2
clone size: NA
CDR3 protein: CASSFGRGGDGYTF
CDR3 DNA: TGTGCCAGCAGCTTCGGGAGAGGGGGGGATGGGTACACCTTC

D gene: NA
J gene: TRBJ2-7
V gene: TRBV6-5
clone size: NA
CDR3 protein: CASLYVQGNYEQYF
CDR3 DNA: TGTGCCAGCCTCTACGTGCAGGGTAACTACGAGCAGTACTTC

D gene: TRBD1
J gene: TRBJ2-6
V gene: TRBV7-9
clone size: NA
CDR3 protein: CASRDARQGHYEQLTF
CDR3 DNA: TGTGCCAGCAGGGATGCCCGACAGGGACATTACGAGCAGCTGACTTTC